These 8 T cell receptor beta chains originate from one sample sequenced in a study of OX40 agonist ivuxolimab in advanced cancers. Profiled with immunoSEQ multiplex PCR; TCRdb holds only in-frame clones, not every one. The sample has 60,000 to 100,000 clones; about 90% are singletons. Sequencing was performed on CD4+ or CD8+ T cells sorted from blood, taken in a trial of the OX40 agonist ivuxolimab. The receptors were gathered from an adult with an advanced solid tumor such as melanoma, head and neck, liver or kidney cancer.

The chain couples TRBV5-1 to TRBJ2-1; D is tentatively TRBD1 or TRBD2 (5 bases each). V was pared by 3 bases and J by 5 bases, with 9 bases between. This CDR3 region has 13 residues. CDR1 and CDR2 from the germline V gene are SGHRS and YFSETQ. CDR3 DNA sequence: TGCGCCAGCAGCTATGGGACCAACAATGAGCAGTTCTTC. Protein product: CASSYGTNNEQFF. Looking up the rest from reference TRBV5-1 and TRBJ2-1 gives the full variable domain: KAGVTQTPRYLIKTRGQQVTLSCSPISGHRSVSWYQQTPGQGLQFLFEYFSETQRNKGNFPGRFSGRQFSNSRSEMNVSTLELGDSALYLCASSYGTNNEQFFGPGTRLTVL.

The chain carries TRBV13 and TRBJ2-2; 9 bases line up with TRBD1. Trimming cost V 5 bases and J 4 bases; bases outside gene matches: 5. The CDR3 spans 15 residues. Germline assignment: CDR1 PRHDT and CDR2 FYEKMQ (reference sequence). The CDR3 spells CASSTQGAGTGELFF. CDR3 sequence (DNA): TGTGCCAGCAGCACACAGGGGGCAGGCACCGGGGAGCTGTTTTTT.

The J gene is TRBJ2-1, the V gene TRBV27, with 8 bases that match TRBD1. This CDR3 is built from 15 residues. J gave up 4 bases and V 2 bases, and 4 bases lay outside the gene matches. In germline, CDR1 is MNHEY, CDR2 SMNVEV (reference sequence). CDR3 sequence: CASSLLGQVYNEQFF. The DNA of the CDR3 is TGTGCCAGCAGTTTACTGGGACAGGTTTACAATGAGCAGTTCTTC.

The chain recombines TRBV6-5 with TRBJ2-7; D not resolved. Germline V gives CDR1 MNHEY, CDR2 SVGAGI. The CDR3 is 12 residues long. V dropped 5 bases and J dropped 4 bases, with 9 bases sitting between them. In DNA, the CDR3 is TGTGCCAGCAGTGAAGTATCTTACGAGCAGTACTTC. This translates into CASSEVSYEQYF.

By share of the sample, this clone is medium-sized (0.01 to 0.1%). The chain combines TRBV14 with TRBJ2-3; D unresolved. Trimming cost V 4 bases and J 3 bases, with 11 bases left between them. The CDR3 extends over 14 amino acids. Germline V CDR1 and CDR2: SGHDN, FVKESK. The CDR3 DNA is TGTGCCAGCAGCCCGACCGGCACTACAGATACGCAGTATTTT. This codes for CASSPTGTTDTQYF.

The chain combines TRBV27 with TRBJ2-7; 9 bases line up with TRBD1. CDR1 and CDR2 from the germline V gene are MNHEY and SMNVEV (reference sequence). V shed 2 bases, J shed 5 bases, and the junction held 13 bases outside the gene matches. This CDR3 is built from 17 residues. CDR3 amino acids: CASSLLGRQGVQNEQYF. The CDR3 region has the DNA TGTGCCAGCAGTTTACTCGGCAGACAGGGGGTTCAAAACGAGCAGTACTTC.

This clone has only one observation. The rearrangement links TRBV27 to TRBJ1-4, with D possibly matching TRBD1 (5 bases). In germline, CDR1 is MNHEY, CDR2 SMNVEV (reference sequence). Trimming removed 5 bases from V and 3 bases from J, with 22 bases in between. This CDR3 comprises 18 residues. CDR3 amino acids: CASSTTLGPSTSNEKLFF. CDR3 nucleotide sequence: TGTGCCAGCAGTACAACCTTGGGACCGTCGACCTCTAATGAAAAACTGTTTTTT. Using reference TRBV27 and TRBJ1-4 for the parts outside the CDR3, the full variable domain is EAQVTQNPRYLITVTGKKLTVTCSQNMNHEYMSWYRQDPGLGLRQIYYSMNVEVTDKGDVPEGYKVSRKEKRNFPLILESPSPNQTSLYFCASSTTLGPSTSNEKLFFGSGTQLSVL.

The chain employs TRBV6-5 and TRBJ2-1; possible D gene TRBD1, 5 bases. Germline V gene lookup returns CDR1 MNHEY and CDR2 SVGAGI. The V gene lost 6 bases and the J gene lost 4 bases, with 13 bases spanning the gap. The CDR3 runs 14 residues. The DNA of the CDR3 is TGTGCCAGCAGCCCCAGGGTGGGGTACAATGAGCAGTTCTTC. Translating gives CASSPRVGYNEQFF.